This TCR beta chain was captured by sequencing in a study of cytomegalovirus exposure and HLA in healthy donors. Study-wide findings and caveats: In vitro confirmation showed three CMV-associated chains to be CMV antigen specific.

CDR1 is MGHRA, CDR2 YSYEKL, per germline. The CDR3 extends over 15 amino acids. Losses at the gene ends were 3 bases for V and 1 base for J; bases not matched to a gene: 4. Of note for this clone: Its antigen is unidentified.

The assay was immunoSEQ multiplex PCR, and TCRdb's table has in-frame clones only and misses some. The sample has approximately 270,000 clones, approximately 84% seen once. The chain couples TRBV4-1 to TRBJ1-1, with TRBD1 identical over 8 bases. The receptor comes from a man aged 18 to 29 in good health and CMV-seropositive. Input material: PBMCs. The CDR3 bases are TGCGCCAGCAGCCAGTCTGGACAGGGGAACACTGAAGCTTTCTTT. Translating gives CASSQSGQGNTEAFF.